This T cell receptor beta chain emerged from a study of shared clonotypes between healthy human individuals. Profiling relied on immunoSEQ multiplex PCR, and the TCRdb table lists in-frame clones only, not all of them. The data contain 450,000 to 700,000 clones, 95% of them seen just once; the ten biggest clones take up about 0.11%. The CDR3 has 14 residues. Germline loops: CDR1 MDHEN, CDR2 SYDVKM. With V trimmed by 6 bases and J by 3 bases, 4 bases remained unmatched. As defined, naive CD8 cells were CD45RO-negative and positively selected for CCR7, with terminally differentiated effector memory CD45RA+ cells excluded.

The receptor comes from a woman aged 30 to 39 in good health. Sequencing was carried out using naive CD8+ T cells sorted from blood. The rearrangement joins TRBV28 to TRBJ1-2, with TRBD1 identical over 10 bases. CDR3 nucleotide sequence: TGTGCCAGCAGGCTGACAGGGGGCGACTATGGCTACACCTTC. Translation gives CASRLTGGDYGYTF.